This T cell receptor beta chain stems from a study of CD8 T cells in ankylosing spondylitis. A quantitative 5'-RACE method, one with molecular barcodes, was used to make TCR beta libraries. TCRdb recomputed calls from the 5' RACE reads with MiXCR, one row per CDR3 protein. Of 100,000 or so distinct CDR3 sequences listed, around 24% are singletons. This CDR3 has 13 residues. Per the germline V gene, CDR1 is LGHDT and CDR2 is YNNKEL (reference sequence). V lost 2 bases to trimming and J lost 5 bases, with 7 bases between them. This clonotype occurred a few times. The sample taken for sequencing was synovial fluid, either unsorted or a sorted T cell fraction (not recorded which). This receptor was taken from a male donor with ankylosing spondylitis. The J gene is TRBJ2-1, the V gene TRBV3-1, with D unclear. The chain's CDR3 is CASSQFGDNEQFF. The DNA for the CDR3 is TGTGCCAGCAGCCAATTTGGAGACAATGAGCAGTTCTTC.